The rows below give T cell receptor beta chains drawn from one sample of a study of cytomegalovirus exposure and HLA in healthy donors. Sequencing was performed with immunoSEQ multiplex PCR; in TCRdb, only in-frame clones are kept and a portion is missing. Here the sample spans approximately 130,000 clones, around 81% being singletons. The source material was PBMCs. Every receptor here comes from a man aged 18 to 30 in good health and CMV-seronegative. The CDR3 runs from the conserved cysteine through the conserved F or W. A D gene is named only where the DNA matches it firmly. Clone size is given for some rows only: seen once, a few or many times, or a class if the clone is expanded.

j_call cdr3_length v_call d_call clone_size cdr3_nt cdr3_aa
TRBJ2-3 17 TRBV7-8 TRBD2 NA TGTGCCAGCAGCTTAATTCGCGGGGGGGGTAGCACAGATACGCAGTATTTT CASSLIRGGGSTDTQYF
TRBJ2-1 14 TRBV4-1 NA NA TGCGCCAGCAGCCAAGGGGCGGCGGGGAATGAGCAGTTCTTC CASSQGAAGNEQFF
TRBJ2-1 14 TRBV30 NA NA TGTGCCTGGAGTCTCATGCTATCCGGGGATGAGCAGTTCTTC CAWSLMLSGDEQFF
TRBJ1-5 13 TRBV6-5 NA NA TGTGCCAGCAGCCGCGGGGAACTAGAGCCCCAGCATTTT CASSRGELEPQHF
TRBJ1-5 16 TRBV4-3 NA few TGCGCCAGCAGCCACCCCGAGGAAGAGGATCATCAGCCCCAGCATTTT CASSHPEEEDHQPQHF
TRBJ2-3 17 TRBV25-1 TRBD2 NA TGTGCCAGCAGCTTAGCGGGGGGCCGTTATAGCACAGATACGCAGTATTTT CASSLAGGRYSTDTQYF
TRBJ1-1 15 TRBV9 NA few TGTGCCAGCAGCCAGCGGACGGGCATGAACACTGAAGCTTTCTTT CASSQRTGMNTEAFF
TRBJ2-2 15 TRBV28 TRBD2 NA TGTGCCAGCAGTTATGGGGGCGCGGGAGGCGGGGAGCTGTTTTTT CASSYGGAGGGELFF
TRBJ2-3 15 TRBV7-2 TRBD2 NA TGTGCCAGCAAAACCGGGACTAGCGGCACAGATACGCAGTATTTT CASKTGTSGTDTQYF
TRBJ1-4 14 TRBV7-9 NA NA TGTGCCAGCAGCCTCCCCGGTCTGAACGAAAAACTGTTTTTT CASSLPGLNEKLFF
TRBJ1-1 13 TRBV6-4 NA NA TGTGCCAGCAGTGACTCGGGCATATCTGAAGCTTTCTTT CASSDSGISEAFF
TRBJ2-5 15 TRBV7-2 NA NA TGTGCCAGCAGCTTAGCCGCCCTATACCAAGAGACCCAGTACTTC CASSLAALYQETQYF
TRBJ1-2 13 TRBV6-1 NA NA TGTGCCAGCAGTGAGGGCAGGACTCGCGGCTACACCTTC CASSEGRTRGYTF
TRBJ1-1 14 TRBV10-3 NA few TGTGCCATCAGTGCCGGGGTCAACTACACTGAAGCTTTCTTT CAISAGVNYTEAFF
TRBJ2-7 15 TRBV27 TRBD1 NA TGTGCCAGCAGTACTCCGGGACAGCCGCCCTACGAGCAGTACTTC CASSTPGQPPYEQYF
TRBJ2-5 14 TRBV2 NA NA TGTGCCAGCAGTGTATCGGGTACGCAAGAGACCCAGTACTTC CASSVSGTQETQYF
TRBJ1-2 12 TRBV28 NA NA TGTGCCAGCAGTTGGGAGGGTTATGGCTACACCTTC CASSWEGYGYTF
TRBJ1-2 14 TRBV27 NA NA TGTGCCAGCAGTTTACGACAGGAGACCTATGGCTACACCTTC CASSLRQETYGYTF
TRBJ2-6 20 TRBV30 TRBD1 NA TGTGCCTGGAGCAAAAACAAATGGTTCGGGACAGTTGCCGGGGCCAACGTCCTGACTTTC CAWSKNKWFGTVAGANVLTF
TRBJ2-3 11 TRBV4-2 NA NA TGTGCCAGCAGCCCGGGAGATACGCAGTATTTT CASSPGDTQYF
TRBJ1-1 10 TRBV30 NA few TGTGCCTGGTCCGGGACTCGAGCTTTCTTT CAWSGTRAFF
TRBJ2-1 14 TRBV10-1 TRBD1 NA TGCGCCAGCAGTTCCGGACAGGGGGCTAATGAGCAGTTCTTC CASSSGQGANEQFF
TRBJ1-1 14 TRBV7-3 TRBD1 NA TGTGCCAGCAGCACCCAGGGGGACGGAACTGAAGCTTTCTTT CASSTQGDGTEAFF
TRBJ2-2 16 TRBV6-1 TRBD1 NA TGTGCCAGCAGTGAAGCCCACAGGGGTAACACCGGGGAGCTGTTTTTT CASSEAHRGNTGELFF
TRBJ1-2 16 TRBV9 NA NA TGTGCCAGCAGCGGCGCCTTCATAGGGGCCAGAAGGGGCTACACCTTC CASSGAFIGARRGYTF
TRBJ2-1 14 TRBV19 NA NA TGTGCCAGTAGCCGGGGAAACTCCTACAATGAGCAGTTCTTC CASSRGNSYNEQFF
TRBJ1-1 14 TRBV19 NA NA TGTGCCAGTAGTATCACAGGATTCAACACTGAAGCTTTCTTT CASSITGFNTEAFF
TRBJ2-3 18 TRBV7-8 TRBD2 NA TGTGCCAGCAGCTTAATCACTCGACTAGCGGGGGACACAGATACGCAGTATTTT CASSLITRLAGDTDTQYF
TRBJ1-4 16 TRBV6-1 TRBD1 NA TGTGCCAGCAATGAAGTAACCAGGGGGCATCGGGAAAAACTGTTTTTT CASNEVTRGHREKLFF
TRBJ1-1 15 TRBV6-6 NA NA TGTGCCAGCAGTCGCTGGGAGGGACTGAACACTGAAGCTTTCTTT CASSRWEGLNTEAFF
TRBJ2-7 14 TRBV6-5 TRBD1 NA TGTGCCAGCACCTGGACAGGGAGCTCCTACGAGCAGTACTTC CASTWTGSSYEQYF
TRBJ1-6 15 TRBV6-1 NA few TGTGCCAGCAGTGAAGGCACAGTCTTTTGGTCACCCCTCCACTTT CASSEGTVFWSPLHF
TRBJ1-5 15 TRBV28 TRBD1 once TGTGCCAGCCAGGGGGGCGGGGTAGTAAATCAGCCCCAGCATTTT CASQGGGVVNQPQHF